Reported below is one T cell receptor (beta chain). An end of the junction does not agree with germline; a read error may underlie this. Germline V gene lookup returns CDR1 SSHAT and CDR2 FNYEAQ (reference sequence). This CDR3 has 17 amino acids. This table comes from immunoSEQ multiplex PCR, and its TCRdb copy is limited to in-frame clones, with some not included. The data hold 240,000 or so clones, with around four fifths observed a single time. The data originate from a study of blood T cell repertoires in COVID-19. Study information: From T cells, B-cell-depleted T cells, or PBMCs came the material, which was cDNA or gDNA.

The chain employs TRBV7-7 and TRBJ2-5, with TRBD2 matching over 10 bases. This clonotype originated in a woman of 80 years or more with acute or convalescent COVID-19. The material sequenced was peripheral blood. CDR3 nucleotides: TGTGCTAGCAGCTTAGGTCTAGCGGGGGCCGGGCAAGAGACCCAGTACTTC. This encodes CASSLGLAGAGQETQYF.